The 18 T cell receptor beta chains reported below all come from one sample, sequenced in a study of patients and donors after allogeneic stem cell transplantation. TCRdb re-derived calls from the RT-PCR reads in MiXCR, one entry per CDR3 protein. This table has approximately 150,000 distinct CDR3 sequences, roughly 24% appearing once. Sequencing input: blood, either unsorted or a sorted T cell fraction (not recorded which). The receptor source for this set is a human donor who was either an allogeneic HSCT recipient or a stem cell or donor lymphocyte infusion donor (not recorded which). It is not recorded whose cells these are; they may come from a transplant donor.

The CDR3: CASSQVKTDTQYF. In DNA, the CDR3 is TGTGCCAGCAGCCAAGTAAAGACAGATACGCAGTATTTT. The V call is TRBV3-1, the J call TRBJ2-3; D is ambiguous. The CDR3 is made up of 13 amino acids. V was pared by 1 base and J by 3 bases, with 5 bases between. CDR1 is LGHDT and CDR2 is YNNKEL in the germline V gene (reference sequence).

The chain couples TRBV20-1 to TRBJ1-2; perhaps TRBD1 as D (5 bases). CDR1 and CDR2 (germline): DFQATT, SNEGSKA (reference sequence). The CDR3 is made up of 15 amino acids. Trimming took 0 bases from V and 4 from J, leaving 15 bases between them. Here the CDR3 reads CSARDPQGKPYGYTF. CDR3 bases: TGCAGTGCTAGAGATCCCCAGGGTAAGCCCTATGGCTACACCTTC.

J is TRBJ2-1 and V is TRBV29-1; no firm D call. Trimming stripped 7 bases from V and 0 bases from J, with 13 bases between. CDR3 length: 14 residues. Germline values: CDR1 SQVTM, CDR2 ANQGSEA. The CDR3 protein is CSAPRRSSYNEQFF. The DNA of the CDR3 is TGCAGCGCTCCGCGACGATCCTCCTACAATGAGCAGTTCTTC.

CDR3 nucleotide sequence: TGTGCCAGCAGTTTCAGACCCTTGAACACTGAAGCTTTCTTT. It encodes CASSFRPLNTEAFF. The V call is TRBV12-3 or TRBV12-4, the J call TRBJ1-1, with no clear D. Trimming shortened V by 3 bases and J by 0 bases, and 8 bases separated the two germline ends. The CDR3 extends over 14 amino acids.

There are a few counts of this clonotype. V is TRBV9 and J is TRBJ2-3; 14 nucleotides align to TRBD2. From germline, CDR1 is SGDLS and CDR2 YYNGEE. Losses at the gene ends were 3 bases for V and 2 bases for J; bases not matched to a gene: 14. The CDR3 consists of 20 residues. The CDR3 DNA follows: TGTGCCAGCAGCGCCCATTCCCGGACTAGCGGGGGGCCCCTCACAGATACGCAGTATTTT. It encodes CASSAHSRTSGGPLTDTQYF.

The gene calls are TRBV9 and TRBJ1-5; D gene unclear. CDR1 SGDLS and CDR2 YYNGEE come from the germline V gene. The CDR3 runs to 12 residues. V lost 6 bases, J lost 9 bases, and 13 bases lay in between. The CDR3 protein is CASNYPFWPQHF. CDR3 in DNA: TGTGCCAGCAACTACCCTTTTTGGCCCCAGCATTTT.

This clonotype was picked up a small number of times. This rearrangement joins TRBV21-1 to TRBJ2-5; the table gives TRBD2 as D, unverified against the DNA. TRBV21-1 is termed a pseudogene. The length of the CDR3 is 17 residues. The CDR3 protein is CASSKPHGREGLVTQYF. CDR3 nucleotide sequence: TGTGCCAGCAGCAAACCTCACGGGCGGGAGGGCCTTGTGACCCAGTACTTC.

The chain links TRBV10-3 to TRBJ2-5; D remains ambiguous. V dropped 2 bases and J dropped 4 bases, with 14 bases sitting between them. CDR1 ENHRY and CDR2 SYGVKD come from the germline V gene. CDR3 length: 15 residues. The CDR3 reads CAISEGPPVGETQYF. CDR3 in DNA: TGTGCCATCAGTGAGGGACCCCCGGTGGGAGAGACCCAGTACTTC.

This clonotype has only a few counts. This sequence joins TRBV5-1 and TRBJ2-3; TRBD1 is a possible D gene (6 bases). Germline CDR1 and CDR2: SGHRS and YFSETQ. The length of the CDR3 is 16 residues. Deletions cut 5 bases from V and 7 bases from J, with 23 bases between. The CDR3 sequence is CASSPGTLGAVNTQYF. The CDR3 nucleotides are TGCGCCAGCAGTCCCGGGACCCTGGGGGCGGTTAATACGCAGTATTTT.

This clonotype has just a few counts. The DNA of the CDR3 is TGCGCCAGCACTAATAGCCGAGGAACTAATGAAAAACTGTTTTTT. Residues: CASTNSRGTNEKLFF. The rearrangement joins TRBV5-1 to TRBJ1-4; D gene uncertain. Germline CDR1 SGHRS, CDR2 YFSETQ. The CDR3 extends over 15 amino acids. V was pared by 6 bases and J by 1 base, with 13 bases between.

The DNA of the CDR3 is TGTGCCAGCAGCTTAGTACCGGGACAGTTTAGCACAGATACGCAGTATTTT. This translates into CASSLVPGQFSTDTQYF. The chain couples TRBV7-8 to TRBJ2-3; 7 bases fit TRBD1. CDR3 length equals 17 residues. Per the germline V gene, CDR1 is SGHVS and CDR2 is FQNEAQ. V shed 1 base and J 0 bases; nucleotides not matched to a gene: 7.

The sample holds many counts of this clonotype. The CDR3 loop reads CASTSGGRTEAFF. In nucleotides, the CDR3 is TGCGCCAGCACCTCCGGGGGGAGAACTGAAGCTTTCTTT. The chain has TRBV5-1 and TRBJ1-1; TRBD1 might be the D (5 bases). V was pared by 6 bases and J by 5 bases, with 14 bases between. Germline V gives CDR1 SGHRS, CDR2 YFSETQ. The CDR3 length is 13 residues.

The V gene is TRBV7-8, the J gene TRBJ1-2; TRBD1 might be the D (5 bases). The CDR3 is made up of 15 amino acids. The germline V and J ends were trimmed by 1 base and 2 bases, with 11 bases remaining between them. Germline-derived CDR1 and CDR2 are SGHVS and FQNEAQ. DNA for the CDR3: TGTGCCAGCAGCTTAGTCATTACAGGCAACTATGGCTACACCTTC. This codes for CASSLVITGNYGYTF.

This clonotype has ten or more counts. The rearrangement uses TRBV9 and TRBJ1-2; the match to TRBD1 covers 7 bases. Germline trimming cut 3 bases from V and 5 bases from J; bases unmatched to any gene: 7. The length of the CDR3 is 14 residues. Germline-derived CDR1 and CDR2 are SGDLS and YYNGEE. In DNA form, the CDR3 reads TGTGCCAGCAGCGAACGCACAGGGGTTTATGGCTACACCTTC. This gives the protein CASSERTGVYGYTF.

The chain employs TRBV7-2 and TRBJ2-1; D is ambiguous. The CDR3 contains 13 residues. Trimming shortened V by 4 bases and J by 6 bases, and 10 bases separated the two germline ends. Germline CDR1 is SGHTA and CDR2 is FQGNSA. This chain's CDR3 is CASSSRNGNEQFF. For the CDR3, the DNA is TGTGCCAGCAGCTCCCGGAATGGCAATGAGCAGTTCTTC.

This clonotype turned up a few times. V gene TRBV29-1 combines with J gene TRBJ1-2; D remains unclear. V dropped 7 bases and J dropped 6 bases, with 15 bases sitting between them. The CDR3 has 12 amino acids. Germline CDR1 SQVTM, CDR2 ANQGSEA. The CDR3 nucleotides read TGCAGCGCCTCTCAGGATAGGGATGGCTACACCTTC. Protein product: CSASQDRDGYTF.

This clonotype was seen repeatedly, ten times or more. The CDR3 protein is CASSLSTGGTEAFF. In DNA form, the CDR3 reads TGTGCCAGCAGCCTCTCTACAGGGGGGACTGAAGCTTTCTTT. The chain carries TRBV3-1 and TRBJ1-1; 8 bases agree with TRBD1. Germline CDR1 and CDR2: LGHDT and YNNKEL (reference sequence). J gave up 5 bases and V 4 bases, and 6 bases lay outside the gene matches. This CDR3 is built from 14 residues. The variable domain in full, with the rest retrieved from reference TRBV3-1 and TRBJ1-1, is DTAVSQTPKYLVTQMGNDKSIKCEQNLGHDTMYWYKQDSKKFLKIMFSYNNKELIINETVPNRFSPKSPDKAHLNLHINSLELGDSAVYFCASSLSTGGTEAFFGQGTRLTVV.

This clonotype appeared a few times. The CDR3 nucleotides are TGCAGCGTTGAATTAATACTCTTCGGTGAGCAGTTCTTC. Encoded protein: CSVELILFGEQFF. The chain links TRBV29-1 to TRBJ2-1; D ambiguous. Between the trimmed V and J ends, which lost 2 bases and 9 bases, there was a span of 14 bases. Germline V gene data show CDR1 as SQVTM and CDR2 as ANQGSEA. The CDR3 covers 13 residues.